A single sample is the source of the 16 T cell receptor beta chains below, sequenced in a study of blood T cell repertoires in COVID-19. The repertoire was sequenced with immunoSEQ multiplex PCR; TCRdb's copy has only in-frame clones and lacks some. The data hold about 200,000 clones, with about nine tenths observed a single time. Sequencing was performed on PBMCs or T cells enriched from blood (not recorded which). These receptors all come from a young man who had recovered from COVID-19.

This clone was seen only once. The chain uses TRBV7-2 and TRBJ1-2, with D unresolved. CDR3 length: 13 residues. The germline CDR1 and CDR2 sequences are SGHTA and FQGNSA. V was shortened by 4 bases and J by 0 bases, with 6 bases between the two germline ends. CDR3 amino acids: CASSSTPNYGYTF. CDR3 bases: TGTGCCAGCAGCTCGACACCTAACTATGGCTACACCTTC.

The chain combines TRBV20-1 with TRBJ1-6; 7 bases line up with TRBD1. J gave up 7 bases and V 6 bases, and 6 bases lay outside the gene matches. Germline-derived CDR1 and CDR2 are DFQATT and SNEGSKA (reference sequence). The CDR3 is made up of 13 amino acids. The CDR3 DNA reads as TGCAGTGCAAGTGGGACAGCAAATTCACCCCTCCACTTT. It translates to CSASGTANSPLHF.

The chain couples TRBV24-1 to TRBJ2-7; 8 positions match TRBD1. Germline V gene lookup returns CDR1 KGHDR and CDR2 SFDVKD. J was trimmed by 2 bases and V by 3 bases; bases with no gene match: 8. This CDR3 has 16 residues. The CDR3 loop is CATSDDRGPTPYEQYF. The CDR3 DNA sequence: TGTGCCACCAGTGATGACAGGGGACCCACCCCCTACGAGCAGTACTTC.

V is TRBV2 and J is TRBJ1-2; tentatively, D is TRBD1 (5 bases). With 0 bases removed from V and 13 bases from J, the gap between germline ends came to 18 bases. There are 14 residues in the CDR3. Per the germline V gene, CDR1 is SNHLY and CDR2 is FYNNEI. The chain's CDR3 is CASSEAPQVGDCTF. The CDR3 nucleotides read TGTGCCAGCAGTGAAGCGCCTCAGGTGGGGGACTGCACCTTC.

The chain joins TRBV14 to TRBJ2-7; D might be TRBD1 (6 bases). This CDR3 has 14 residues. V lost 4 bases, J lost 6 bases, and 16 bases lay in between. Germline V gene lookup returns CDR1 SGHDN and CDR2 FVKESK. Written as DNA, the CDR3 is TGTGCCAGCAGCCGCGAAAACAGGGTGCGCGAGCAGTACTTC. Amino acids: CASSRENRVREQYF.

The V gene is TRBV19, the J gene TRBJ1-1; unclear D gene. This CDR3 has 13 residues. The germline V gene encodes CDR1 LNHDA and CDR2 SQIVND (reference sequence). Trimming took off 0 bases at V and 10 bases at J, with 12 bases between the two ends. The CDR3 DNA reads TGTGCCAGTAGTATAGATCCCCAGGTACGAGCTTTCTTT. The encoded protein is CASSIDPQVRAFF.

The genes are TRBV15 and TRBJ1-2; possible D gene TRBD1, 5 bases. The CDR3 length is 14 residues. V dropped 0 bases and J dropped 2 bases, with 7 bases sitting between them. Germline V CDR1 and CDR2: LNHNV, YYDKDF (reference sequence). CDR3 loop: CATSRDRANYGYTF. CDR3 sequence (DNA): TGTGCCACCAGCAGAGACAGGGCAAACTATGGCTACACCTTC.

The CDR3 here is CASSLVWQGSYEQYF. Written as DNA, the CDR3 is TGTGCCAGCAGCTTGGTTTGGCAGGGGTCCTACGAGCAGTACTTC. V and J are TRBV5-5 and TRBJ2-7, with D tentatively TRBD1 (6 bases). Germline values: CDR1 SGHKS, CDR2 YYEKEE (reference sequence). Trimming shortened V by 0 bases and J by 1 base, and 11 bases separated the two germline ends. The CDR3 is 15 amino acids.

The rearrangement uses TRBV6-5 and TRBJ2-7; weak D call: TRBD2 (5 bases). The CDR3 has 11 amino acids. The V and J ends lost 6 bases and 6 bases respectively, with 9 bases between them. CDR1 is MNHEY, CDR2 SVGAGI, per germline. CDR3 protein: CASRGGREQYF. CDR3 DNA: TGTGCCAGCAGAGGAGGTCGCGAGCAGTACTTC.

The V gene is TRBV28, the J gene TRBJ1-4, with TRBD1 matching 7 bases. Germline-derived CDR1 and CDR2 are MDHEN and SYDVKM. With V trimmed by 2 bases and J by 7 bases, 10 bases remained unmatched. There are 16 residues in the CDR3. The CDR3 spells CASSLGTGVQSEKLFF. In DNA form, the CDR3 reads TGTGCCAGCAGTTTAGGCACAGGGGTTCAAAGTGAAAAACTGTTTTTT.

DNA for the CDR3: TGTGCCAGCGGCAAAGGCGGCGACTCTGGGGCCAACGTCCTGACTTTC. Residues: CASGKGGDSGANVLTF. The J gene is TRBJ2-6, the V gene TRBV21-1; the D call in the table, TRBD2, was not verified against the DNA. TRBV21-1 is listed as a pseudogene. The CDR3 loop spans 16 amino acids.

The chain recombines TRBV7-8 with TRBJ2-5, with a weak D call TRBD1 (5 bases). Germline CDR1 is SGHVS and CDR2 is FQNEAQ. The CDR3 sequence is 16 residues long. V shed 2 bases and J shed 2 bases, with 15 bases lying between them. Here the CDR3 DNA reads TGTGCCAGCAGCTTACATACGACAGATCAACAAGAGACCCAGTACTTC. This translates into CASSLHTTDQQETQYF.

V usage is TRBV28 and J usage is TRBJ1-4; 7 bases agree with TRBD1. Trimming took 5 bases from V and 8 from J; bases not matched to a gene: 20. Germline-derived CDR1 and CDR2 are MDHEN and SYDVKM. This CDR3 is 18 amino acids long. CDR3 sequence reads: CASSQLGGLQGRGEKLFF. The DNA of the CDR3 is TGTGCCAGCAGTCAACTAGGGGGCCTACAGGGTAGGGGCGAAAAACTGTTTTTT.

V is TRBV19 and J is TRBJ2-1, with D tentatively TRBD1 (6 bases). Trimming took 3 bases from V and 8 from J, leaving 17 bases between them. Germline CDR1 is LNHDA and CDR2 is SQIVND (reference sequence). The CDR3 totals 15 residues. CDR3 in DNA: TGTGCCAGTAGTATTTGGGATACAGGGATAGATGAGCAGTTCTTC. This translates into CASSIWDTGIDEQFF.

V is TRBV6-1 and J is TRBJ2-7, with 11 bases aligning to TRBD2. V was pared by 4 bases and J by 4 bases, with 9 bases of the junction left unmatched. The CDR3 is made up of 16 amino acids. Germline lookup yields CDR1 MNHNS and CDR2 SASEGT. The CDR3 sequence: CASSGLAGKNKYEQYF. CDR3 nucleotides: TGTGCCAGCAGTGGACTAGCGGGAAAAAACAAATACGAGCAGTACTTC.

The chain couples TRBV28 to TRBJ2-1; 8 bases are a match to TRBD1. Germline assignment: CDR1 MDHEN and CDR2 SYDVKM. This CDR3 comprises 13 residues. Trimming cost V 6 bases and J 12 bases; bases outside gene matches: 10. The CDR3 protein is CASRGTGGIGQFF. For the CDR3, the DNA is TGTGCCAGCAGAGGCACAGGGGGTATAGGGCAGTTCTTC.